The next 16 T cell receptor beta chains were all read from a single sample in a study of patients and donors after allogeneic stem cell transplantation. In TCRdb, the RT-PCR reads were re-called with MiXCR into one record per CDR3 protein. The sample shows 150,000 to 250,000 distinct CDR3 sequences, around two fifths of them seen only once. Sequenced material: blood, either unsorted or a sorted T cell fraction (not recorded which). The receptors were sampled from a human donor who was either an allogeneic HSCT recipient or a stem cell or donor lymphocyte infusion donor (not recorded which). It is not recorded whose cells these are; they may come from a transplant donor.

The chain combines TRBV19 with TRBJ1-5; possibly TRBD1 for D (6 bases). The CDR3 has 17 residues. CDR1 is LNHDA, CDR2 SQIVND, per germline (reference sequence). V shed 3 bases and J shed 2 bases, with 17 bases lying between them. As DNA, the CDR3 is TGTGCCAGTAGTATTGTTGAAGGGGGACGGGGCAATCAGCCCCAGCATTTT. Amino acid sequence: CASSIVEGGRGNQPQHF.

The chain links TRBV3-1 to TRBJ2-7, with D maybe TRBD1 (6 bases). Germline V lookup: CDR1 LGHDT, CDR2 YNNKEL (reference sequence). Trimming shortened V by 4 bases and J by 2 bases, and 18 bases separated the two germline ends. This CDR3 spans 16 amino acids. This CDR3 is CASSRRQGSSPYEQYF. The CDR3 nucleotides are TGTGCCAGCAGCCGCCGGCAGGGGTCCTCCCCCTACGAGCAGTACTTC.

CDR3 sequence reads: CATSRGPSGINTGELFF. In nucleotides, the CDR3 is TGTGCCACCAGCAGAGGACCTAGCGGGATCAACACCGGGGAGCTGTTTTTT. This sequence joins TRBV15 and TRBJ2-2; 9 bases are shared with TRBD2. With 1 base clipped from V and 2 bases from J, the junction kept 5 bases outside the gene matches. The CDR3 has 17 amino acids. In germline, CDR1 is LNHNV, CDR2 YYDKDF (reference sequence).

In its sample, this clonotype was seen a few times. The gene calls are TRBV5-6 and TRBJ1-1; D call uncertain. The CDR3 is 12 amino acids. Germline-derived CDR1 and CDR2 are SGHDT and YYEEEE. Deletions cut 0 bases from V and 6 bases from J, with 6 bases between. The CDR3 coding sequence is TGTGCCAGCAGCTTGGGGTCAGCTGAAGCTTTCTTT. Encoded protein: CASSLGSAEAFF.

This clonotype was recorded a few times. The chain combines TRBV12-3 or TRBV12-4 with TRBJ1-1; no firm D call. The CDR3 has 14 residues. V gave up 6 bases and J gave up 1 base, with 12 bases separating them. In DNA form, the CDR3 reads TGTGCCAGCAGCCCGAATTATGAGAACACTGAAGCTTTCTTT. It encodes CASSPNYENTEAFF.

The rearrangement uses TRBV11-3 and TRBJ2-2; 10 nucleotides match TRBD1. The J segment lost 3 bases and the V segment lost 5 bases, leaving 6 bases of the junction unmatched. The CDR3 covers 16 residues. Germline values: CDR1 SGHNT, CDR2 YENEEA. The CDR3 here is CASSPGTGVYTGELFF. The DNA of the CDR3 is TGTGCCAGCAGCCCCGGGACAGGGGTGTACACCGGGGAGCTGTTTTTT.

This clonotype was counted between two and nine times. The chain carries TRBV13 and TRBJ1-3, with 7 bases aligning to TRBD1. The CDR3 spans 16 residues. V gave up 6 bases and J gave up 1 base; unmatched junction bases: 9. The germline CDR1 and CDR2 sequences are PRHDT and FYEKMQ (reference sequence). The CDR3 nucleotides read TGTGCCAGCAGATCAGACAGGGCAATTTCTGGAAACACCATATATTTT. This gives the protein CASRSDRAISGNTIYF.

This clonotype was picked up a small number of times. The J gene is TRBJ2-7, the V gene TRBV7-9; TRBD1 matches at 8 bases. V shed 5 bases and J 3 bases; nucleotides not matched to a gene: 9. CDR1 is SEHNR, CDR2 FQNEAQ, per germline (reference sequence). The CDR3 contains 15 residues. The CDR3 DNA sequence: TGTGCCAGCAGCCCATTTCGGGACAGGAGCTACGAGCAGTACTTC. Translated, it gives CASSPFRDRSYEQYF.

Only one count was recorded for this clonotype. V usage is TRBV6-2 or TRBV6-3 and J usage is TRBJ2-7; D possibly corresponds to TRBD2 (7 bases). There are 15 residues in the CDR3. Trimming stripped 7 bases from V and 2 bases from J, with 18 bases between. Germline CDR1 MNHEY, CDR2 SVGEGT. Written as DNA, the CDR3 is TGTGCCAGCAATCCGGGGGGCGGGATTACCTACGAGCAGTACTTC. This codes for CASNPGGGITYEQYF.

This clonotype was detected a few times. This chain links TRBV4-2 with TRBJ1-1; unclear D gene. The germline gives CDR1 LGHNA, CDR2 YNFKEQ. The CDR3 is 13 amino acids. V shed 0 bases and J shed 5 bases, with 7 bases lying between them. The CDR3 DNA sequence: TGTGCCAGCAGCCAAGAAAGGGAGACTGAAGCTTTCTTT. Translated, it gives CASSQERETEAFF.

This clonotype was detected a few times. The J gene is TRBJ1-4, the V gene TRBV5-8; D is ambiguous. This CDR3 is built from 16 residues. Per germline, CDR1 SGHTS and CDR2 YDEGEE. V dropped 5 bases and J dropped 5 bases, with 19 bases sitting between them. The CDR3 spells CASRLRTEGRNEKLFF. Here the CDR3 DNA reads TGTGCCAGCAGATTACGGACGGAGGGAAGAAATGAAAAACTGTTTTTT.

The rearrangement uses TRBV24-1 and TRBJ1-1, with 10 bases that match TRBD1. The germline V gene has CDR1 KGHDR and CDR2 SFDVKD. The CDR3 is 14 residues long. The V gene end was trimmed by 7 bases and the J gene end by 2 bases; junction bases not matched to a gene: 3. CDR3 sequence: CATRGQGRNTEAFF. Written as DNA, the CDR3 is TGTGCCACCAGGGGACAGGGGCGCAACACTGAAGCTTTCTTT.

CDR3 nucleotides: TGCAGTGCTAGGATGGGGACAGGGGCCTACGAGCAGTACTTC. Translation gives CSARMGTGAYEQYF. This chain links TRBV20-1 with TRBJ2-7; 10 nucleotides line up with TRBD1. The CDR3 length is 14 residues. With V trimmed by 3 bases and J by 2 bases, 4 bases remained unmatched. Germline assignment: CDR1 DFQATT and CDR2 SNEGSKA (reference sequence).

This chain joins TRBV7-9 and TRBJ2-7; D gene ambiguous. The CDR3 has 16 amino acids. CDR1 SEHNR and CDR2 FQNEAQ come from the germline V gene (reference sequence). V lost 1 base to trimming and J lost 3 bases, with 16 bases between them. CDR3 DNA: TGTGCCAGCAGCTTAGTAGTAGGGTCGGAATTCTACGAGCAGTACTTC. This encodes CASSLVVGSEFYEQYF.

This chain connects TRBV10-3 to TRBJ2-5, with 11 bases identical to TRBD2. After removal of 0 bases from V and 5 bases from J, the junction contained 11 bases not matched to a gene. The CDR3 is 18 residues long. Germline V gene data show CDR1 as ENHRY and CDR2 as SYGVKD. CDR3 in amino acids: CAISESGLAVVVGETQYF. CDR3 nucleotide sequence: TGTGCCATCAGTGAGTCGGGACTAGCGGTAGTAGTCGGGGAGACCCAGTACTTC.

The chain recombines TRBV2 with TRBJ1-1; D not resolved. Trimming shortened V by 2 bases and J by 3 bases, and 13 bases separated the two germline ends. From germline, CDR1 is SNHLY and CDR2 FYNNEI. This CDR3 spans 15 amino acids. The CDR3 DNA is TGTGCCAGCAGTGAATTGAAGGGAAGTGACACTGAAGCTTTCTTT. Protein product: CASSELKGSDTEAFF.